The present T cell receptor beta chain was sequenced within a study of response to subunit inactivated influenza vaccine. Study results and limitations: Authors suggested that a seasonal influenza vaccination recruits few new T cells each time.

Notes on this clonotype: What it binds is unknown.

This CDR3 is 13 amino acids long. Germline V gene sequence: CDR1 SGHAT, CDR2 FQNNGV. V was cut by 2 bases and J by 8 bases, with 10 bases left in between. In TCRdb, the RT-PCR reads were re-called with MiXCR into one record per CDR3 protein. This sample has around 790,000 distinct CDR3 sequences, with 21% found just once. The specimen was PBMCs from blood, collected more than 4 days after vaccination. The chain employs TRBV11-2 and TRBJ2-1; D is uncertain. This sequence was found in a man aged 45-60 years who received an inactivated influenza vaccine. The CDR3 DNA follows: TGTGCCAGCAGCTTATCCCCTAAGGATGAGCAGTTCTTC. This encodes CASSLSPKDEQFF. Full variable domain (missing parts from reference TRBV11-2 and TRBJ2-1): EAGVAQSPRYKIIEKRQSVAFWCNPISGHATLYWYQQILGQGPKLLIQFQNNGVVDDSQLPKDRFSAERLKGVDSTLKIQPAKLEDSAVYLCASSLSPKDEQFFGPGTRLTVL.